Below are 9 T cell receptor beta chains sequenced from a single sample in a study of T-cell memory formation after mild COVID-19. TCRdb recomputed calls from the 5' RACE reads with MiXCR, one row per CDR3 protein. This table has 200,000 to 300,000 distinct CDR3 sequences, 15% appearing once. The sequenced material came from PBMCs or a T cell subset sorted from them (not recorded which). These receptors were taken from an adult woman who had mild COVID-19 (a few samples of this study predate the infection). Cell type and time point are not known.

The chain joins TRBV7-8 to TRBJ2-7; 9 nucleotides line up with TRBD1. The germline V gene encodes CDR1 SGHVS and CDR2 FQNEAQ. The CDR3 is 15 residues long. V shed 6 bases, J shed 3 bases, and the junction held 9 bases outside the gene matches. In nucleotides, the CDR3 is TGTGCCAGCAGTTCCCGACAGGGGGAATTCTACGAGCAGTACTTC. It codes for CASSSRQGEFYEQYF.

CDR3 residues: CASTLNFGRENTEAFF. CDR3 sequence (DNA): TGTGCCAGTACCCTTAATTTTGGCAGGGAGAACACTGAAGCTTTCTTT. This chain links TRBV19 with TRBJ1-1, with D tentatively TRBD1 (5 bases). This CDR3 is 16 amino acids long. Trimming shortened V by 7 bases and J by 1 base, and 19 bases separated the two germline ends. Germline V lookup: CDR1 LNHDA, CDR2 SQIVND (reference sequence).

This clonotype was seen a few times. This chain connects TRBV9 to TRBJ2-3; possible D gene TRBD2, 5 bases. Germline V gene lookup returns CDR1 SGDLS and CDR2 YYNGEE. The V gene lost 3 bases and the J gene lost 0 bases, with 5 bases spanning the gap. The CDR3 totals 13 residues. The CDR3 region has the DNA TGTGCCAGCAGCGGAGGGAGCACAGATACGCAGTATTTT. This codes for CASSGGSTDTQYF.

This clonotype showed up just a few times. The rearrangement joins TRBV5-6 to TRBJ2-1; the match to TRBD1 covers 10 bases. V trimming: 2 bases; J trimming: 7 bases; junction bases outside the gene matches: 15. This CDR3 region has 18 residues. CDR1 SGHDT and CDR2 YYEEEE come from the germline V gene. CDR3 bases: TGTGCCAGCAGCTTTAGGACAGGGGGGAGTACTAGGTCAAATGAGCAGTTCTTC. Protein sequence: CASSFRTGGSTRSNEQFF. Variable domain in full (rest from reference TRBV5-6 and TRBJ2-1): DAGVTQSPTHLIKTRGQQVTLRCSPKSGHDTVSWYQQALGQGPQFIFQYYEEEERQRGNFPDRFSGHQFPNYSSELNVNALLLGDSALYLCASSFRTGGSTRSNEQFFGPGTRLTVL.

The rearrangement joins TRBV28 to TRBJ2-3; D ambiguous. The V gene lost 10 bases and the J gene lost 0 bases, with 14 bases spanning the gap. CDR1 is MDHEN, CDR2 SYDVKM, per germline. The CDR3 is made up of 14 amino acids. In DNA form, the CDR3 reads TGTGCCACCCCCCCAGAAGGCAGCACAGATACGCAGTATTTT. This sequence encodes CATPPEGSTDTQYF. Looking up the rest from reference TRBV28 and TRBJ2-3 gives the full variable domain: DVKVTQSSRYLVKRTGEKVFLECVQDMDHENMFWYRQDPGLGLRLIYFSYDVKMKEKGDIPEGYSVSREKKERFSLILESASTNQTSMYLCATPPEGSTDTQYFGPGTRLTVL.

The CDR3 sequence is CSATGTSGRASYEQYF. CDR3 nucleotides: TGCAGTGCCACAGGGACTAGCGGGAGGGCATCCTACGAGCAGTACTTC. J is TRBJ2-7 and V is TRBV20-1, with 16 bases identical to TRBD2. With 6 bases clipped from V and 1 base from J, the junction kept 6 bases outside the gene matches. Germline assignment: CDR1 DFQATT and CDR2 SNEGSKA (reference sequence). This CDR3 comprises 16 residues.

This sequence joins TRBV3-1 and TRBJ2-1, with D tentatively TRBD2 (6 bases). Germline V gene sequence: CDR1 LGHDT, CDR2 YNNKEL (reference sequence). Trimming removed 2 bases from V and 1 base from J, with 18 bases in between. The CDR3 length is 18 residues. The CDR3 here is CASSQLLAVGKSYNEQFF. In nucleotides, the CDR3 is TGTGCCAGCAGCCAACTCTTAGCGGTGGGAAAATCCTACAATGAGCAGTTCTTC.

The chain combines TRBV30 with TRBJ2-7, with 13 bases lining up with TRBD2. The germline V gene has CDR1 GTSNPN and CDR2 SVGIG (reference sequence). Trimming took 4 bases from V and 5 from J; bases not matched to a gene: 5. This CDR3 is 14 amino acids long. CDR3 in DNA: TGTGCCTGGACGCCCGGACTAGCGGGAGACGAGCAGTACTTC. Its translation is CAWTPGLAGDEQYF.

This clonotype was counted only a few times. The V call is TRBV6-1, the J call TRBJ1-1; a weak D match, TRBD1 (6 bases). The germline gives CDR1 MNHNS, CDR2 SASEGT. Trimming took 8 bases from V and 0 from J, leaving 10 bases between them. The CDR3 is made up of 13 amino acids. CDR3: CASLRGMNTEAFF. CDR3 in DNA: TGTGCCAGCCTCAGGGGCATGAACACTGAAGCTTTCTTT.